This TCR beta chain was obtained from a study of T cells in tuberculosis. The method was immunoSEQ multiplex PCR; TCRdb's version includes in-frame clones alone and lacks a portion of them. The data contain 30,000 or so clones, just over 90% of them seen just once; the ten biggest clones take up roughly 6.4%. Noted time point: new active TB diagnosis, blood taken before or within 7 days of starting treatment. This CDR3 comprises 17 residues. V lost 4 bases and J 3 bases, leaving 17 bases between the germline ends. Per germline, CDR1 SGHRS and CDR2 YFSETQ. The rearrangement joins TRBV5-1 to TRBJ1-6; tentative D call: TRBD1 (6 bases). This sample comprised PBMCs, obtained at tuberculosis diagnosis. The clonotype comes from an adult with tuberculosis. Some clones in this sample may be carry-over from other donors' samples. In nucleotides, the CDR3 is TGCGCCAGCAGCCCCGGGAGGGGGGGCCACTATAATTCACCCCTCCACTTT. Translated, it gives CASSPGRGGHYNSPLHF.